This T cell receptor beta chain was observed in a study of blood T cell repertoires in COVID-19. Authors' data handling: Amplifying reference gene primers gave estimates of nucleated cell counts. Generated by immunoSEQ multiplex PCR, the TCRdb table keeps only in-frame clones and is missing some. That table gives V, J and clone size, and the DNA gave D and trimming. The sample lists about 240,000 clones; roughly four fifths were seen once. The receptor comes from a woman aged 80 or older with acute or convalescent COVID-19. The sequenced sample consisted of peripheral blood.

This CDR3 reads CASSLQGDQPQHF. The DNA for the CDR3 is TGTGCCAGCTCACTACAGGGGGATCAGCCCCAGCATTTT. The V gene is TRBV18, the J gene TRBJ1-5; the match to TRBD1 covers 8 bases. The CDR3 has 13 amino acids. Germline CDR1 reads KGHSH; CDR2 reads LQKENI. Unmatched junction bases numbered 1, after V lost 4 bases and J lost 5 bases.